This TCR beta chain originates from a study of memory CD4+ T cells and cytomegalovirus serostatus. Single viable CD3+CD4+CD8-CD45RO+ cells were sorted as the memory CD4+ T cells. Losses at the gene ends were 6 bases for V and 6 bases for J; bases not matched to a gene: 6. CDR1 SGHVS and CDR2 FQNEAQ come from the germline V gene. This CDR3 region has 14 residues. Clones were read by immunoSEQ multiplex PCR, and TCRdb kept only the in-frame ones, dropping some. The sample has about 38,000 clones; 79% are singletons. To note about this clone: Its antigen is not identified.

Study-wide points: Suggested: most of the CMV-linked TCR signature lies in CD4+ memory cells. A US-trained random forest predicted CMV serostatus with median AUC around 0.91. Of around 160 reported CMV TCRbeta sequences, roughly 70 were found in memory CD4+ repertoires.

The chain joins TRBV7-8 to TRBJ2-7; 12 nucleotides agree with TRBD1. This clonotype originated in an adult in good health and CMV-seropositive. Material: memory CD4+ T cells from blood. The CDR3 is CASRPGTGGVEQYF. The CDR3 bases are TGTGCCAGCAGGCCTGGGACAGGGGGCGTCGAGCAGTACTTC.